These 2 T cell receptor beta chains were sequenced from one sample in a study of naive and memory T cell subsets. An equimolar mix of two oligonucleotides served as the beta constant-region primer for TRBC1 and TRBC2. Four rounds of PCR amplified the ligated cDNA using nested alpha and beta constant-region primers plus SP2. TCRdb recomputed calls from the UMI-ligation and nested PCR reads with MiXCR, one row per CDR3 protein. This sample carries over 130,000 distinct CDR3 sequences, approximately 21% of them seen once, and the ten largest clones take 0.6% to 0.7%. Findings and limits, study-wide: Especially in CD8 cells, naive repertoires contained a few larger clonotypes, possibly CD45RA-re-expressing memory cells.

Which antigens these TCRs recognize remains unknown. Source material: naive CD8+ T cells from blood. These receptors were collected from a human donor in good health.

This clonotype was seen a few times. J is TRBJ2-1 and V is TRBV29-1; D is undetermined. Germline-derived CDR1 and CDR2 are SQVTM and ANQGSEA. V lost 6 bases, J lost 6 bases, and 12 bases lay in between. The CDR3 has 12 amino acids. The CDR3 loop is CSVDIKGNEQFF. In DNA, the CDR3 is TGCAGCGTAGATATCAAGGGCAATGAGCAGTTCTTC.

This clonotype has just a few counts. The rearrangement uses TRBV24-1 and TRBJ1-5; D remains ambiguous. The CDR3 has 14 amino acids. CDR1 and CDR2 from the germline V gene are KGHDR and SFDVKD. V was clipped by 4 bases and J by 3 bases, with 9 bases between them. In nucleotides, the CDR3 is TGTGCCACCAGTGACGGGAGCCCCAATCAGCCCCAGCATTTT. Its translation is CATSDGSPNQPQHF.